This T cell receptor beta chain comes out of a study of blood T cell repertoires in COVID-19. Study-level background: In Cohort 3, a recovered donor had either two negative PCRs, clearance, or symptom resolution. COVID-19 samples, acute and convalescent, were from the United States, Italy and Spain.

Sequenced by immunoSEQ multiplex PCR; TCRdb stores in-frame clones only, minus some. The profile covers roughly 200,000 clones, with roughly 84% appearing a single time and around 7% taken by the ten largest. Trimming stripped 1 base from V and 3 bases from J, with 9 bases between. CDR1 and CDR2 (germline): SGHTA, FQGTGA. The CDR3 totals 15 residues. Participants had their cohort set by participant-reported clinical history. Sequenced material: PBMCs or T cells enriched from blood (not recorded which). The chain is built from TRBV7-3 and TRBJ2-2, with D unclear. The sequence derives from a man aged 30 to 39 in a cohort exposed to, infected with or recovered from COVID-19 (not recorded which). The CDR3 loop is CASSLSGADTGELFF. The CDR3 DNA is TGTGCCAGCAGCTTAAGTGGTGCGGACACCGGGGAGCTGTTTTTT.